The clone carrying this T cell receptor beta chain came up many times. Its target is unknown. This record comes from a study of human T cells and chemical hapten exposure. Study-wide context: Upper inner arm skin measuring approximately 2 cm by approximately 2 cm received 2% DPC for sensitization. Whole-study results and caveats: Donors, who had alopecia, may show an immune response that differs from healthy people's.

Time point denoted: patch test 1, 2 weeks after DPC sensitization. Treatment noted: therapeutic diphenylcyclopropenone sensitization with weekly scalp DPC. One entry per CDR3 protein, called by TCRdb with MiXCR from the RACE reads. The table has roughly 380,000 distinct CDR3 sequences, approximately 4.4% seen once. The CDR3 contains 13 residues. Germline-derived CDR1 and CDR2 are MNHEY and SVGAGI. With 10 bases clipped from V and 2 bases from J, the junction kept 6 bases outside the gene matches. This TCR derives from a woman in her fifties or sixties with alopecia areata. Some clones in this sample may be carry-over from other donors' samples. The genes are TRBV6-5 and TRBJ2-3; TRBD2 agrees at 7 bases. Sequences were derived from whole blood, sampled in connection with sensitization to the hapten diphenylcyclopropenone (DPC). The CDR3 DNA is TGTGCCACCGGGGGGACCCTCACAGATACGCAGTATTTT. This translates into CATGGTLTDTQYF.